A selection of T cell receptor beta chains follows, all from one sample in a study of T cell responses to AZD1222 COVID-19 vaccine. The assay was immunoSEQ multiplex PCR, and TCRdb's table has in-frame clones only and misses some. The data show roughly 150,000 clones, 80% to 95% seen once. The sequences come from peripheral blood, collected on day 0 of AZD1222 vaccination. These receptors originate from an adult in good health. The CDR3 runs from the conserved cysteine through the conserved F or W. D genes are given only for firm matches. Size is stated for part of the rows, as once, few or many counts, or as a class when the clone is expanded.

>TRBJ1-2|NA|NA|TRBV27
TGTGCCAGCAGTTTATCGGCAGGGGTATATGGCTACACCTTC
CASSLSAGVYGYTF
>TRBJ1-2|NA|NA|TRBV27
TGTGCCAGCACTACCCTCTTGTTCCGCGCAGGAGGCTATGGCTACACCTTC
CASTTLLFRAGGYGYTF
>TRBJ2-1|NA|NA|TRBV6-5
TGTGCCAGCAGTTACTCGAGCATTAATGAGCAGTTCTTC
CASSYSSINEQFF
>TRBJ2-3|NA|NA|TRBV6-5
TGTGCCAGCAGCCCCCCGACAGGCACAGATACGCAGTATTTT
CASSPPTGTDTQYF
>TRBJ1-4|NA|TRBD1|TRBV28
TGTGCCAGCAGTTCACCGACAGGGGTAGGCGAAAAACTGTTTTTT
CASSSPTGVGEKLFF
>TRBJ2-2|NA|NA|TRBV28
TGTGCCAGCAGTGGAGCTAGCTTAACCGGGGAGCTGTTTTTT
CASSGASLTGELFF
>TRBJ2-7|NA|TRBD1|TRBV19
TGTGCCAGTAGTACCATCTCGGGACAGGCCTACGAGCAGTACTTC
CASSTISGQAYEQYF
>TRBJ1-2|once|TRBD1|TRBV6-5
TGTGCCAGCAGCACAGGGGAAATAGACCGTGGCTACACCTTC
CASSTGEIDRGYTF
>TRBJ1-1|NA|NA|TRBV7-6
TGTGCCAGCAGCTCCAGGGGCGAAGCTTTCTTT
CASSSRGEAFF
>TRBJ2-5|NA|TRBD2|TRBV6-4
TGTGCCAGCAGTTCTTCAGCGGGGGACCAAGAGACCCAGTACTTC
CASSSSAGDQETQYF
>TRBJ1-5|NA|NA|TRBV3-1/TRBV3-2
TGTGCCAGCAGCCAGGCAGGGAGGGTGGATCAGCCCCAGCATTTT
CASSQAGRVDQPQHF
>TRBJ1-6|once|NA|TRBV12-2
TGTGCAAGTCGCTTAGTTCAATTTGATTCACCCCTCCACTTT
CASRLVQFDSPLHF
>TRBJ2-7|NA|TRBD1|TRBV19
TGTGCCAGTAGTCGGGACAGGAGCTACGAGCAGTACTTC
CASSRDRSYEQYF
>TRBJ1-2|NA|TRBD1|TRBV7-9
TGTGCCAGCAGACCAACAGGGGGCGCGGGTGGCTACACCTTC
CASRPTGGAGGYTF
>TRBJ2-7|NA|NA|TRBV30
TGTGCCTGGATGGGTTCCAAGGGATACGAGCAGTACTTC
CAWMGSKGYEQYF
>TRBJ1-5|NA|NA|TRBV2
TGTGCCAGTGGCCAGGAAGCCGGGAATCAGCCCCAGCATTTT
CASGQEAGNQPQHF
>TRBJ1-1|NA|NA|TRBV30
TGTGCCTGGAGGAAACAGGGTGATACTGAAGCTTTCTTT
CAWRKQGDTEAFF
>TRBJ2-5|NA|NA|TRBV27
TGTGCCAGCAGTTTAGGCAGCCAAGAGACCCAGTACTTC
CASSLGSQETQYF
>TRBJ2-1|NA|TRBD2|TRBV2
TGTGCCAGCAGTGTCGGGACTAGCGGGGGGACCGGCTCCTACAATGAGCAGTTCTTC
CASSVGTSGGTGSYNEQFF
>TRBJ1-2|once|TRBD1|TRBV6-2/TRBV6-3
TGTGCCAGCAGTGCCCGGCAGGGGGCCTACTATGGCTACACCTTC
CASSARQGAYYGYTF
>TRBJ1-2|once|NA|TRBV4-1
TGCGCCAGCAGCCAAGATGCAGGGTCCTATGGCTACACCTTC
CASSQDAGSYGYTF
>TRBJ1-4|NA|NA|TRBV5-6
TGTGCCAGCAGCTTGCGGCTGGGGGCTGATGAAAAACTGTTTTTT
CASSLRLGADEKLFF
>TRBJ2-1|NA|NA|TRBV30
TGTGCCTGGAGGCTTTTAGAAAATGAGCAGTTCTTC
CAWRLLENEQFF
>TRBJ2-3|once|TRBD2|TRBV4-1
TGCGCCAGCAGCCAATCACCTAGCGGGGGGCCGGATACGCAGTATTTT
CASSQSPSGGPDTQYF
>TRBJ2-3|NA|NA|TRBV7-2
TGTGCCAGCAGCTTAGGATTCTACACTAGCACAGATACGCAGTATTTT
CASSLGFYTSTDTQYF
>TRBJ2-2|NA|TRBD2|TRBV6-5
TGTGCCAGCAGTTACAGACTAGCGGGGACCGGGGAGCTGTTTTTT
CASSYRLAGTGELFF
>TRBJ1-1|NA|NA|TRBV19
TGTGCCAGTAGCGAACAGGGACACACTGAAGCTTTCTTT
CASSEQGHTEAFF
>TRBJ1-5|NA|NA|TRBV27
TGTGCCAGAGCGTCCCCCGTGTGGGCCCAGCATTTT
CARASPVWAQHF